The next 8 T cell receptor beta chains were all read from a single sample in a study of blood T cell repertoires in COVID-19. The protocol was immunoSEQ multiplex PCR, while the TCRdb copy is restricted to in-frame clones and leaves out a portion. This table has around 65,000 clones, around 80% appearing once. Sequenced material: peripheral blood. These receptor sequences come from a human donor in a cohort sampled during active COVID-19.

The V and J genes are TRBV6-6 and TRBJ1-5; TRBD1 might be the D (5 bases). The CDR3 runs 14 residues. The V gene's germline CDR1 is MNHNY and CDR2 SVGAGI (reference sequence). With 0 bases removed from V and 5 bases from J, the gap between germline ends came to 8 bases. The CDR3 protein is CASSYSTDHQPQHF. CDR3 coding DNA: TGTGCCAGCAGTTACTCGACAGATCATCAGCCCCAGCATTTT.

The chain employs TRBV21-1 and TRBJ2-7; the tabulated D call, TRBD2, remains unverified against the DNA. TRBV21-1 is a pseudogene. The CDR3 spans 16 residues. In DNA, the CDR3 is TGTGCCAGCAGCAAAGAGCGGGTCAGAACCTCCTACGAGCAGTACTTC. It encodes CASSKERVRTSYEQYF.

This CDR3 is CASSHDTGADTQYF. CDR3 in DNA: TGTGCCAGCAGCCATGACACAGGGGCAGATACGCAGTATTTT. V usage is TRBV4-2 and J usage is TRBJ2-3, with 7 bases lining up with TRBD1. V lost 3 bases, J lost 4 bases, and 4 bases stayed unmatched. Germline lookup yields CDR1 LGHNA and CDR2 YNFKEQ. The CDR3 loop spans 14 amino acids.

This chain uses TRBV2 with TRBJ2-5; D remains unclear. Trimming cost V 6 bases and J 7 bases, with 15 bases left between them. Germline values: CDR1 SNHLY, CDR2 FYNNEI. This CDR3 has 13 amino acids. In DNA, the CDR3 is TGTGCCAGCAGAACCGACGAATCGGGGACCCAGTACTTC. It encodes CASRTDESGTQYF. The full variable domain, its missing parts supplied by reference TRBV2 and TRBJ2-5, is EPEVTQTPSHQVTQMGQEVILRCVPISNHLYFYWYRQILGQKVEFLVSFYNNEISEKSEIFDDQFSVERPDGSNFTLKIRSTKLEDSAMYFCASRTDESGTQYFGPGTRLLVL.

This chain joins TRBV3-1 (or the pseudogene TRBV3-2) and TRBJ2-3; D may be TRBD2 (6 bases). The germline V gene encodes CDR1 LGHDT and CDR2 YNNKEL (reference sequence). V was cut by 4 bases and J by 4 bases, with 18 bases left in between. CDR3 length equals 16 residues. The CDR3 DNA reads TGTGCCAGCAGCCGGAGGACTTCGGGAGCGTCAGATACGCAGTATTTT. Protein sequence: CASSRRTSGASDTQYF.

This clone was seen just once. The chain recombines TRBV9 with TRBJ2-1; maybe TRBD2 (6 bases). Germline V gene lookup returns CDR1 SGDLS and CDR2 YYNGEE. The CDR3 extends over 15 amino acids. V was cut by 2 bases and J by 4 bases, with 13 bases left in between. The CDR3 DNA follows: TGTGCCAGCAGCGTTTCGGGAGAGCTGTACAATGAGCAGTTCTTC. As protein: CASSVSGELYNEQFF.

The chain's CDR3 is CAWSLWGPMGEQYF. CDR3 DNA: TGTGCCTGGAGTTTATGGGGCCCAATGGGCGAGCAGTACTTC. The chain joins TRBV30 to TRBJ2-7; tentatively, D is TRBD1 (5 bases). CDR1 is GTSNPN, CDR2 SVGIG, per germline (reference sequence). The V end was cut by 2 bases, the J end by 6 bases, with 17 bases between. The CDR3 totals 14 residues.

The V and J genes are TRBV24-1 and TRBJ2-1; weak D call: TRBD1 (5 bases). V was shortened by 7 bases and J by 4 bases, with 10 bases between the two germline ends. From germline, CDR1 is KGHDR and CDR2 SFDVKD. This CDR3 has 13 residues. CDR3 residues: CATRLTGYNEQFF. The CDR3 DNA reads as TGTGCCACCAGGCTAACAGGTTACAATGAGCAGTTCTTC.